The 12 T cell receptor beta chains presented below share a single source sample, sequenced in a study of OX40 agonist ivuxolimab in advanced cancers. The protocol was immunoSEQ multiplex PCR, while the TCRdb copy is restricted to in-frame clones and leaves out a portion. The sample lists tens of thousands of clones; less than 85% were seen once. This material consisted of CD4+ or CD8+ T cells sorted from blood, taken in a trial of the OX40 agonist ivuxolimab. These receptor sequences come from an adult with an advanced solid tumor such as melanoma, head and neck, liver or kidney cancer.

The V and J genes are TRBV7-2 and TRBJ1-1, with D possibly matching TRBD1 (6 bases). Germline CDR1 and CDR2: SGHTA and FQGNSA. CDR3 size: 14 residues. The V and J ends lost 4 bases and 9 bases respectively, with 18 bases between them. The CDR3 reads CASSSSGTTTQAFF. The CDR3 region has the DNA TGTGCCAGCAGCTCATCCGGGACAACGACCCAAGCTTTCTTT.

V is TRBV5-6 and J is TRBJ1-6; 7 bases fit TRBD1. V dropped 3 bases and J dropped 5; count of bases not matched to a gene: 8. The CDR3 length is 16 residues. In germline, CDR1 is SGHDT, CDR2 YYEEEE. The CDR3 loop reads CASSSPDRAHNSPLHF. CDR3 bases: TGTGCCAGCAGCTCCCCAGACAGGGCGCATAATTCACCCCTCCACTTT.

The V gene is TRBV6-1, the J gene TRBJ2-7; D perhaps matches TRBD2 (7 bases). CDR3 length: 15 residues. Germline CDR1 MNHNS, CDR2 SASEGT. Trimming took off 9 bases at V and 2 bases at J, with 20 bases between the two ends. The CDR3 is CAREIGGVPAYEQYF. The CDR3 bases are TGTGCCAGAGAAATAGGGGGGGTTCCCGCCTACGAGCAGTACTTC.

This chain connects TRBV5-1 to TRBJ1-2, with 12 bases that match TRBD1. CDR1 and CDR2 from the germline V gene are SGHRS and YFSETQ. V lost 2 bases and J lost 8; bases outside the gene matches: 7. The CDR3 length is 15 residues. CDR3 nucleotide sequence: TGCGCCAGCAGCTTAGAGGGACAGGGGGCGAGCGGCTACACCTTC. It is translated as CASSLEGQGASGYTF.

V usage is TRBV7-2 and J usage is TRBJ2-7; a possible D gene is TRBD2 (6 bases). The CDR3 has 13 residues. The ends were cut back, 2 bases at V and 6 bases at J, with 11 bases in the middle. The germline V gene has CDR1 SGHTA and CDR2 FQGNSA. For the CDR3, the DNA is TGTGCCAGCAGCTTACCGGGACTCCTCGAGCAGTACTTC. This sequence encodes CASSLPGLLEQYF.

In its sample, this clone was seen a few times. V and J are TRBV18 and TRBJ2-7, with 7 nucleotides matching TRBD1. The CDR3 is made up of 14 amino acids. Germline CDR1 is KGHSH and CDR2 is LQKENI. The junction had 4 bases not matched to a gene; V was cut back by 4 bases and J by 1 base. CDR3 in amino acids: CASSLRDRSYEQYF. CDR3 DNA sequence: TGTGCCAGCTCACTCCGGGACAGATCCTACGAGCAGTACTTC.

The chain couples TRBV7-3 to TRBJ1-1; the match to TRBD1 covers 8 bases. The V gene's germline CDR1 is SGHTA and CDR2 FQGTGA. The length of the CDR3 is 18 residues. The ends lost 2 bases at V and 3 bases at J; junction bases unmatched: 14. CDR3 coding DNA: TGTGCCAGCAGCTTATCGCCTCCGCGGGGACAGGTCTACACTGAAGCTTTCTTT. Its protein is CASSLSPPRGQVYTEAFF.

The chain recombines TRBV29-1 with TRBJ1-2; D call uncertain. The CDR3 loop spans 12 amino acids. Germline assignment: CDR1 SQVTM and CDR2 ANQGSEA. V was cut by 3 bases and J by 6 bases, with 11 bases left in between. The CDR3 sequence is CSVDETGNGYTF. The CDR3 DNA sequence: TGCAGCGTTGACGAGACGGGGAATGGCTACACCTTC.

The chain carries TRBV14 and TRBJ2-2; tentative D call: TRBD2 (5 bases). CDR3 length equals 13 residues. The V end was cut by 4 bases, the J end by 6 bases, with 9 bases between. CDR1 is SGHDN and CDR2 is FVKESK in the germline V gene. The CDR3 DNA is TGTGCCAGCAGCCTTACTAGTCCCGGGGAGCTGTTTTTT. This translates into CASSLTSPGELFF.

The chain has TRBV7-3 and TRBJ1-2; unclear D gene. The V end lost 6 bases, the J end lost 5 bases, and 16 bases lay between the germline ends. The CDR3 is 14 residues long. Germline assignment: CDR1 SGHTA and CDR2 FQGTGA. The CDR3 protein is CASSLGRAAYGYTF. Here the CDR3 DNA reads TGTGCCAGCAGTTTAGGTCGGGCAGCTTATGGCTACACCTTC. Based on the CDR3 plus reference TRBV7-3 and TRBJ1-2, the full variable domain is GAGVSQTPSNKVTEKGKYVELRCDPISGHTALYWYRQSLGQGPEFLIYFQGTGAADDSGLPNDRFFAVRPEGSVSTLKIQRTERGDSAVYLCASSLGRAAYGYTFGSGTRLTVV.

CDR3 in amino acids: CASGLAEAFF. CDR3 in DNA: TGTGCCAGCGGTTTGGCTGAAGCTTTCTTT. The chain links TRBV6-5 to TRBJ1-1; D ambiguous. Deletions cut 8 bases from V and 6 bases from J, with 7 bases between. CDR1 and CDR2 (germline): MNHEY, SVGAGI. This CDR3 comprises 10 residues.

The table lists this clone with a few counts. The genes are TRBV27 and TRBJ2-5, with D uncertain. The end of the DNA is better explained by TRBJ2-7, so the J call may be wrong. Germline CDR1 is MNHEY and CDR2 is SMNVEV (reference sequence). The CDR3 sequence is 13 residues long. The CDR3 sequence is CASSLNQNYEQYF. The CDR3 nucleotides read TGTGCCAGCAGTTTAAACCAAAACTACGAGCAGTACTTC.